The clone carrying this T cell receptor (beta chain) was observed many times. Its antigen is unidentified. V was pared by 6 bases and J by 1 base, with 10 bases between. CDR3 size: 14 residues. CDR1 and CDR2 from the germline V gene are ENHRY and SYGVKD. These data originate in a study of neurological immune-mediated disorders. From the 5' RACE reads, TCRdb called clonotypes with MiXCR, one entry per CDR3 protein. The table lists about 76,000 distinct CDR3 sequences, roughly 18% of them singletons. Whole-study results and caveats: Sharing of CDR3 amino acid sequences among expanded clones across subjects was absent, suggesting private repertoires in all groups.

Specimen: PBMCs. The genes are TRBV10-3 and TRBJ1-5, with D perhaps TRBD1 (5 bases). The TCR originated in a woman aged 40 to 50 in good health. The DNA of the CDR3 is TGTGCCATCAGGGGGGGGGGAAGCAATCAGCCCCAGCATTTT. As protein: CAIRGGGSNQPQHF.